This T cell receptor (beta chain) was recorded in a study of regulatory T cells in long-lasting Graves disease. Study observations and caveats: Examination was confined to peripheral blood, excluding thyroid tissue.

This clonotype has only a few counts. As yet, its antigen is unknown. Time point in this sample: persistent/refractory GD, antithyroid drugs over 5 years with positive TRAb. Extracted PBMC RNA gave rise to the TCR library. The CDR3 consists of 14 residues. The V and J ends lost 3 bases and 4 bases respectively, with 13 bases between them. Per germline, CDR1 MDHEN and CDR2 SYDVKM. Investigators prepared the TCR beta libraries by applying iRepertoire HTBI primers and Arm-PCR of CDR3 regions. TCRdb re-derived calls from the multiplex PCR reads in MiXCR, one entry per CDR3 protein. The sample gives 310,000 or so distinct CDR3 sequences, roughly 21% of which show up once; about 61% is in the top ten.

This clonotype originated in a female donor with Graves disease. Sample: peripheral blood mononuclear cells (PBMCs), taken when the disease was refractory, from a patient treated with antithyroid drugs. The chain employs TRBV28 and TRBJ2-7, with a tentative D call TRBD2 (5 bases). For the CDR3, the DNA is TGTGCCAGCAGTTTCGGGGTAGCTCATTACGAGCAGTACTTC. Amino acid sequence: CASSFGVAHYEQYF.